The text below deals with one T cell receptor beta chain. V lost 6 bases and J lost 5; bases outside the gene matches: 11. Germline V gives CDR1 SNHLY, CDR2 FYNNEI. The CDR3 consists of 15 residues. Original processing notes: Reference gene primers were amplified, and this amplification served to estimate nucleated cell counts. TCRdb's copy holds only in-frame clones and misses some; the assay was immunoSEQ multiplex PCR. V, J and clone size derive from that table, while D and trimming were established from the DNA sequence. The sample shows 150,000 to 200,000 clones, roughly 89% of them seen only once. The sample comes from a study of blood T cell repertoires in COVID-19. Study-wide context: Collection of acute and convalescent COVID-19 samples took place in the United States, Italy and Spain. PBMCs, B-cell-depleted T cells, or T cells provided the cDNA or gDNA that made up the material.

The chain links TRBV2 to TRBJ2-5; 8 bases align to TRBD1. The sequence derives from a woman in her fifties or sixties with acute or convalescent COVID-19. The source material was peripheral blood. The CDR3 here is CASRVEQGVLETQYF. The CDR3 bases are TGTGCCAGCAGAGTTGAACAGGGGGTGTTGGAGACCCAGTACTTC.